This TCR beta chain was captured by sequencing in a study of tumor and adjacent non-tumor tissue in lung cancer. Study-level findings and limits: In normal lung, the top 100 clones were significantly more dominant than in tumor.

This clonotype was found once. Its matching antigen is unknown. This may be a read error: a much more frequent sequence differs by one nucleotide. The library came from three nested PCR rounds adapted from ARM-PCR protocols. TCRdb called the multiplex PCR reads again in MiXCR, with one record for every CDR3 protein. In the table there are 60,000 to 85,000 distinct CDR3 sequences, 76% of which are singletons. Per the germline V gene, CDR1 is SGHVS and CDR2 is FQNEAQ. CDR3 length: 11 residues. No cell sorting was done before RNA was extracted from the tissue. Distant lung tissue was collected more than 3 cm away from the tumor edge. Donors were chemotherapy-naive, newly diagnosed lung cancer surgical patients in China, August–late 2014.

This receptor was taken from a man between 60 and 75 years old with non-small cell lung cancer. Sequencing was done on a sample of distant non-tumor lung tissue. The V gene is TRBV7-8, the J gene TRBJ2-1; D remains unclear. The CDR3 region is CANSLTNEQFF. CDR3 bases: TGTGCCAACAGCTTAACCAATGAGCAGTTCTTC. Together with reference TRBV7-8 and TRBJ2-1, the CDR3 gives the full variable domain: GAGVSQSPRYKVAKRGQDVALRCDPISGHVSLFWYQQALGQGPEFLTYFQNEAQLDKSGLPSDRFFAERPEGSVSTLKIQRTQQEDSAVYLCANSLTNEQFFGPGTRLTVL.